In this sample, the clone carrying this TCR beta chain turned up once. The data derive from a study of blood T cell repertoires in COVID-19. Looking at the study overall: Whether acute or convalescent, the COVID-19 samples came from the United States, Italy and Spain. PBMCs, B-cell-depleted T cells, or T cells provided the cDNA or gDNA that made up the material.

The germline V gene has CDR1 MNHEY and CDR2 SVGAGI. The CDR3 is made up of 14 amino acids. The V end lost 0 bases, the J end lost 5 bases, and 11 bases lay between the germline ends. Per the study methods: Amplification of reference gene primers provided the estimated nucleated cell counts. TCRdb keeps only in-frame clones here, not all; method: immunoSEQ multiplex PCR. The DNA was the basis for D and trimming; V, J and clone size are from that table. The table lists approximately 160,000 clones, roughly 90% of them singletons. The V call is TRBV6-5, the J call TRBJ2-7; D call uncertain. The sample was peripheral blood. The sequence came from a man in his 60s with active or convalescent COVID-19. This chain's CDR3 is CASSYSTRSNEQYF. CDR3 DNA: TGTGCCAGCAGTTACTCAACCAGGTCGAACGAGCAGTACTTC.